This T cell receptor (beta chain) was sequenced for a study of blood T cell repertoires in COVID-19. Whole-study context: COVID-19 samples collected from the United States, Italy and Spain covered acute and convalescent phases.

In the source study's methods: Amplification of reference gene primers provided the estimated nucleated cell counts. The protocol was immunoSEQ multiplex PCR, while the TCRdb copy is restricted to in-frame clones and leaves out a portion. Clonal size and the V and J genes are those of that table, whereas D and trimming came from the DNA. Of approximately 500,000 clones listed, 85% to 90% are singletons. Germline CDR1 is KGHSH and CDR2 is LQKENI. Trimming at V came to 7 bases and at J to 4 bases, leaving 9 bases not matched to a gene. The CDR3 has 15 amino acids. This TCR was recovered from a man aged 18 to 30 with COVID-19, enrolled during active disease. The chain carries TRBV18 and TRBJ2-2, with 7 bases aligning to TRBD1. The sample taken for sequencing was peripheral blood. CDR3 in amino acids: CASFPDRAGTGELFF. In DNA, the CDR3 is TGTGCCAGCTTTCCCGACAGGGCGGGCACCGGGGAGCTGTTTTTT.